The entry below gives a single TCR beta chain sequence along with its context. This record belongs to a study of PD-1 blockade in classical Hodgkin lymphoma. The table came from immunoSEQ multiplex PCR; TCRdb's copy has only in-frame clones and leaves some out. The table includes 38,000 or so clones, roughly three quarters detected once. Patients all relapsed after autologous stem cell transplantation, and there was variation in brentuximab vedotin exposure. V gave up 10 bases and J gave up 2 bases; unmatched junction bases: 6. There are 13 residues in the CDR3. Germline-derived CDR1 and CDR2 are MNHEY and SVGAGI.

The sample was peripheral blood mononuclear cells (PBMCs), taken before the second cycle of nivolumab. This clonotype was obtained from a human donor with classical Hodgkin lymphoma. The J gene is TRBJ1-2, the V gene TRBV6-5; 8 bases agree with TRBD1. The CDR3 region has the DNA TGTGCCACCCGGACAGGGCGAAACTATGGCTACACCTTC. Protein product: CATRTGRNYGYTF.